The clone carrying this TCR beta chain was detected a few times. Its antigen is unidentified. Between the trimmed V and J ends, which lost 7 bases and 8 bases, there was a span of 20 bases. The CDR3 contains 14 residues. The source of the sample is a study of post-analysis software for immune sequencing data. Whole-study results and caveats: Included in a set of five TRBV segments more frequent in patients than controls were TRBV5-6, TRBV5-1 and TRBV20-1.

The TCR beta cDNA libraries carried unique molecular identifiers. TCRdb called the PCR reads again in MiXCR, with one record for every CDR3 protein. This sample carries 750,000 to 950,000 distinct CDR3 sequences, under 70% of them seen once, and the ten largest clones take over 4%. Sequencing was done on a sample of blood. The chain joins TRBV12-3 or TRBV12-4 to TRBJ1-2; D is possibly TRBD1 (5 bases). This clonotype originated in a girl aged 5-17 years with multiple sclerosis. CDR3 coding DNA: TGTGCCAGCACCCAATCGGGGCGACCGAGCGGCTACACCTTC. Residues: CASTQSGRPSGYTF.